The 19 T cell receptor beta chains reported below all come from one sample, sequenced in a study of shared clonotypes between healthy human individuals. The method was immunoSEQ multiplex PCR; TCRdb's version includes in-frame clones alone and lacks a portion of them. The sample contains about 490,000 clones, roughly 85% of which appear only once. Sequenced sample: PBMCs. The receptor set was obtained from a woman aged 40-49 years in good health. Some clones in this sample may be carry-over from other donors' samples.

The CDR3 sequence: CATPGDSGNTIYF. The CDR3 coding sequence is TGTGCCACCCCTGGGGACTCTGGAAACACCATATATTTT. The chain joins TRBV7-9 to TRBJ1-3; the D is unclear. CDR3 length: 13 amino acids. Trimming left V 10 bases short and J 0 bases short, with 10 bases between. Per germline, CDR1 SEHNR and CDR2 FQNEAQ (reference sequence).

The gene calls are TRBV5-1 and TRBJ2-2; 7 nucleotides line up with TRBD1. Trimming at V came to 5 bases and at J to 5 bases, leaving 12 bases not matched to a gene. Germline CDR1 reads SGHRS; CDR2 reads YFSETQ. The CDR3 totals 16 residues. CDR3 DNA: TGCGCCAGCAGTGGGAGACAGGGCGGTGGAACCGGGGAGCTGTTTTTT. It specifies CASSGRQGGGTGELFF.

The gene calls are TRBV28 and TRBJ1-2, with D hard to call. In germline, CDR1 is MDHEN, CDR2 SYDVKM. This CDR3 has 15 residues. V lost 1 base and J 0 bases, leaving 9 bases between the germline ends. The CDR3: CASSLSRVSNYGYTF. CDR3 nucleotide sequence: TGTGCCAGCAGTTTATCTCGGGTATCTAACTATGGCTACACCTTC.

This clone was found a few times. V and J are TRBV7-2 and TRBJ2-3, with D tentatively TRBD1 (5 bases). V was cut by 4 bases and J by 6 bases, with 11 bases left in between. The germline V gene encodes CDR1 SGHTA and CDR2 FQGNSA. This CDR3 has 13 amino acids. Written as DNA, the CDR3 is TGTGCCAGCAGCTCCCCAGGGCGGGATACGCAGTATTTT. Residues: CASSSPGRDTQYF.

CDR3 in amino acids: CASSPGGTYNEQFF. DNA of the CDR3: TGTGCCAGCAGTCCCGGGGGGACCTACAATGAGCAGTTCTTC. This chain joins TRBV28 and TRBJ2-1, with TRBD2 matching over 7 bases. The ends lost 5 bases at V and 2 bases at J; junction bases unmatched: 3. CDR1 is MDHEN, CDR2 SYDVKM, per germline. This CDR3 spans 14 amino acids. The whole variable domain, filled in from reference TRBV28 and TRBJ2-1, reads DVKVTQSSRYLVKRTGEKVFLECVQDMDHENMFWYRQDPGLGLRLIYFSYDVKMKEKGDIPEGYSVSREKKERFSLILESASTNQTSMYLCASSPGGTYNEQFFGPGTRLTVL.

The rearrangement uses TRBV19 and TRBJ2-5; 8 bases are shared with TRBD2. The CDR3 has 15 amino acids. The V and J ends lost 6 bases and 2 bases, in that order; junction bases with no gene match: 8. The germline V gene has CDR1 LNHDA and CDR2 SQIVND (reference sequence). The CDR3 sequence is CASREAGAIQETQYF. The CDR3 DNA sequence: TGTGCCAGTAGGGAAGCGGGAGCGATACAAGAGACCCAGTACTTC.

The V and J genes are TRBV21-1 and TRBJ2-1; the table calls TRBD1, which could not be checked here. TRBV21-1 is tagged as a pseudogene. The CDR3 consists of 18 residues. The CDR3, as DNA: TGTGCCACTCCCTCCGGGACAGGGAGCGACACAAGCTACAATGAGCAGTTCTTC. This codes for CATPSGTGSDTSYNEQFF.

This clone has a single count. The CDR3 nucleotides are TGTGCCAGCAGCCAAGCTAGTGTGAATGAGCAGTTCTTC. This translates into CASSQASVNEQFF. The V and J genes are TRBV4-2 and TRBJ2-1, with unresolved D. Germline V CDR1 and CDR2: LGHNA, YNFKEQ. V lost 1 base and J lost 7, with 8 bases in between. The CDR3 runs to 13 residues.

CDR3 protein: CASSLTGIMEQFF. For the CDR3, the DNA is TGTGCCAGCAGCTTGACAGGGATCATGGAGCAGTTCTTC. The V call is TRBV5-5, the J call TRBJ2-1; TRBD1 is a possible D gene (6 bases). V was shortened by 1 base and J by 10 bases, with 12 bases between the two germline ends. The CDR3 has 13 amino acids. Germline CDR1 and CDR2: SGHKS and YYEKEE (reference sequence).

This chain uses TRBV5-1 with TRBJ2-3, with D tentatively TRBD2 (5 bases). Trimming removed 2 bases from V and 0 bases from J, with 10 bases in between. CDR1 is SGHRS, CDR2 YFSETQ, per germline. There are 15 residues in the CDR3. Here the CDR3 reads CASSLGGPSTDTQYF. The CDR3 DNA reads TGCGCCAGCAGCTTAGGCGGGCCTAGCACAGATACGCAGTATTTT.

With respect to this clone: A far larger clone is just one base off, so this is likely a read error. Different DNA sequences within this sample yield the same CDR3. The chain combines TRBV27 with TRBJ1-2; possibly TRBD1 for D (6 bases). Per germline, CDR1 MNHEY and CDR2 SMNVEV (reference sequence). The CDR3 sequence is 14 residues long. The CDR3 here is CASSLQWQGYGYTF. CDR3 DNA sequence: TGTGCCAGCAGTTTACAGTGGCAGGGGTATGGCTACACCTTT.

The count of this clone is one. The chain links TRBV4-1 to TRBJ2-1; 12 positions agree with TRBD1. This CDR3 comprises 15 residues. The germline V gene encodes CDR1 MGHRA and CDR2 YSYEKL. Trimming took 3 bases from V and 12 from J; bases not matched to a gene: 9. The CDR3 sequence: CASSQLGTGGAAQFF. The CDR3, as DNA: TGCGCCAGCAGCCAGCTCGGGACAGGGGGCGCGGCGCAGTTCTTC.

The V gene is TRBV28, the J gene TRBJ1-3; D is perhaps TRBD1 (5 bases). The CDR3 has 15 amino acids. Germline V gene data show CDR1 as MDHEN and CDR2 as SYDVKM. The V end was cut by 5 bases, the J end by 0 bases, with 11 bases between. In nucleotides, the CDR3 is TGTGCCAGCAGTCCACACGGGGGCTCTGGAAACACCATATATTTT. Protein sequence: CASSPHGGSGNTIYF. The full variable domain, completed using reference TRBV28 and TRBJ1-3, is DVKVTQSSRYLVKRTGEKVFLECVQDMDHENMFWYRQDPGLGLRLIYFSYDVKMKEKGDIPEGYSVSREKKERFSLILESASTNQTSMYLCASSPHGGSGNTIYFGEGSWLTVV.

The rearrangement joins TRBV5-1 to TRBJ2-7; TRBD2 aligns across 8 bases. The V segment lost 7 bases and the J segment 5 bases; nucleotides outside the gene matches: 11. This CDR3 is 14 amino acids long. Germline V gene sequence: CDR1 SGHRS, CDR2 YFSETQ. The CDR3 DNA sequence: TGCGCCAGCCGCTGGGGGGAGCGGGAGAACGAGCAGTACTTC. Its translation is CASRWGERENEQYF. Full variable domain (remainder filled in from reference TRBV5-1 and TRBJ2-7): KAGVTQTPRYLIKTRGQQVTLSCSPISGHRSVSWYQQTPGQGLQFLFEYFSETQRNKGNFPGRFSGRQFSNSRSEMNVSTLELGDSALYLCASRWGERENEQYFGPGTRLTVT.

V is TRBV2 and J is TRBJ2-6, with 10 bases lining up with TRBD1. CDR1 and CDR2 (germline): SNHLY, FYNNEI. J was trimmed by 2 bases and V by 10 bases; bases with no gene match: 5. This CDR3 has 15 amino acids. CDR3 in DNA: TGTGCCACCCGACAGGGGGCAACTGGGGCCAACGTCCTGACTTTC. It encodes CATRQGATGANVLTF.

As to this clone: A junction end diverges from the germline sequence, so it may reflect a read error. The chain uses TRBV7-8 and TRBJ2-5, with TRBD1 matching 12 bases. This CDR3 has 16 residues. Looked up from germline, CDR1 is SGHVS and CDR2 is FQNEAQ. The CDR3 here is CASSQEGTGGAETQYF. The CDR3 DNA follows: TGCGCCAGCAGCCAAGAAGGGACAGGGGGCGCTGAGACCCAGTACTTC.

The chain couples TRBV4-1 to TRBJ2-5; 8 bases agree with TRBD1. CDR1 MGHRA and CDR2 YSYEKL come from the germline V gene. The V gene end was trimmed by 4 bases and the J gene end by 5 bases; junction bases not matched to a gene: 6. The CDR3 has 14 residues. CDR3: CASSRDRGRETQYF. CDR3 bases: TGCGCCAGCAGCCGCGACAGGGGCCGGGAGACCCAGTACTTC.

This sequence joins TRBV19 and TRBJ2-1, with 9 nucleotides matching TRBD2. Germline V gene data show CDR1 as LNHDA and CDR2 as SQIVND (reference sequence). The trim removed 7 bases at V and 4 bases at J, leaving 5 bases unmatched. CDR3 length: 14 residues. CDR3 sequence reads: CASNEREVYNEQFF. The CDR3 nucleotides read TGTGCCAGTAACGAGCGGGAGGTTTACAATGAGCAGTTCTTC. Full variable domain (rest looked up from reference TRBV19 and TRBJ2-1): DGGITQSPKYLFRKEGQNVTLSCEQNLNHDAMYWYRQDPGQGLRLIYYSQIVNDFQKGDIAEGYSVSREKKESFPLTVTSAQKNPTAFYLCASNEREVYNEQFFGPGTRLTVL.

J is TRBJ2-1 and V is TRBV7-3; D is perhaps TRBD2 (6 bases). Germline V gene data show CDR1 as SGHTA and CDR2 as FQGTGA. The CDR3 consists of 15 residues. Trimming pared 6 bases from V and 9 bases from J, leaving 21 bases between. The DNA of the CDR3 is TGTGCCAGCAGGCCGCCGGGACTTCAACTCAGTGAGCAGTTCTTC. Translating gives CASRPPGLQLSEQFF.